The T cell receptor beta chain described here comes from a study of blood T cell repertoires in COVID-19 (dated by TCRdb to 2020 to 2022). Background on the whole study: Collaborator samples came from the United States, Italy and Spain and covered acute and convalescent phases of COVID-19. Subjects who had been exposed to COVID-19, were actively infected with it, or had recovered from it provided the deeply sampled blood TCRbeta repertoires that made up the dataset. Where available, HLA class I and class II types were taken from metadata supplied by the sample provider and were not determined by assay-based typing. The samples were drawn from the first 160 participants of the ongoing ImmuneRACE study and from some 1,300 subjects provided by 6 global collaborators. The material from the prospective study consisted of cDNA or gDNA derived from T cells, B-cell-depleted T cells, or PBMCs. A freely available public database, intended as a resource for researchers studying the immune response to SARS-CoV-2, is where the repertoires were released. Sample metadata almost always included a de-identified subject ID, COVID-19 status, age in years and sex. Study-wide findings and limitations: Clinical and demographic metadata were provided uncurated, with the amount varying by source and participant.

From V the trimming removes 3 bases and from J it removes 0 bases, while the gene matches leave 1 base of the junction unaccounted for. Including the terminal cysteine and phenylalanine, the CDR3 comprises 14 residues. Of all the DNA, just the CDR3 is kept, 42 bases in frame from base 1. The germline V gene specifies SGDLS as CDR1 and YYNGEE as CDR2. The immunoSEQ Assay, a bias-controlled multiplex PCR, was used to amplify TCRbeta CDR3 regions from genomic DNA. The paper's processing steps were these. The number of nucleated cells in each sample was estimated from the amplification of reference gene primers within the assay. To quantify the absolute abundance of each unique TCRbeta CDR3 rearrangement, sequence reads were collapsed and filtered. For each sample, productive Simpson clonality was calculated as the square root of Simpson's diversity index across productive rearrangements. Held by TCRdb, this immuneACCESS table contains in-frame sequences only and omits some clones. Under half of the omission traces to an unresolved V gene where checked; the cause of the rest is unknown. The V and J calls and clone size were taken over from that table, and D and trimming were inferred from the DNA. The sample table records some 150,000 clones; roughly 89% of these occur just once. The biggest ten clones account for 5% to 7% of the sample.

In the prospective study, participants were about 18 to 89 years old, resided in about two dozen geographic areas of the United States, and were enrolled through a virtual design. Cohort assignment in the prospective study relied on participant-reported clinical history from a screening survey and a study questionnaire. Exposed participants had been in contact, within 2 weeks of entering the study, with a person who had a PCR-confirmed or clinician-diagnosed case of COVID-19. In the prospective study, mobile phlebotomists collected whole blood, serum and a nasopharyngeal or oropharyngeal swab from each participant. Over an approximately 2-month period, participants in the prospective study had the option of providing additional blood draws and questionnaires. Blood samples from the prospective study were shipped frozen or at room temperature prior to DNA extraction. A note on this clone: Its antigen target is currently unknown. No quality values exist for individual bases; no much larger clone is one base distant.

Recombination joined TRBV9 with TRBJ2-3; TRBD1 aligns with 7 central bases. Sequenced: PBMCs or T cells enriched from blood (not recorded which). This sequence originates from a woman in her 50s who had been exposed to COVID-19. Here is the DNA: TGTGCCAGCAGCGCGGGACAGAGCACAGATACGCAGTATTTT. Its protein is CASSAGQSTDTQYF.